This entry lists 2 T cell receptor beta chains sequenced from one sample in a study of CD8 T cells in ankylosing spondylitis. Via MiXCR, TCRdb re-called the 5' RACE reads, giving one row per CDR3 protein. The profile shows roughly 160,000 distinct CDR3 sequences, around a tenth of them singletons. Material: blood, either unsorted or a sorted T cell fraction (not recorded which). Every receptor here comes from a male donor with ankylosing spondylitis or in good health (not recorded which).

This clonotype was seen at least ten times. V is TRBV12-3 or TRBV12-4 and J is TRBJ2-5; TRBD2 is a possible D gene (7 bases). The germline V and J ends were trimmed by 3 bases and 4 bases, with 15 bases remaining between them. The CDR3 runs 15 residues. CDR3 loop: CASSLRVGGVETQYF. CDR3 bases: TGTGCCAGCAGTTTGAGGGTAGGGGGGGTAGAGACCCAGTACTTC.

This clonotype was detected only a few times. The chain links TRBV27 to TRBJ2-7, with D unclear. V was cut by 0 bases and J by 2 bases, with 5 bases left in between. CDR1 and CDR2 (germline): MNHEY, SMNVEV (reference sequence). CDR3 length equals 13 residues. CDR3: CASSLSGPYEQYF. CDR3 in DNA: TGTGCCAGCAGTTTATCAGGCCCCTACGAGCAGTACTTC.